This T cell receptor (beta chain) was observed in a study of shared clonotypes between healthy human individuals. Study-wide results and limits: Estimated clonotype richness was generally higher in naive than memory subsets.

Germline V lookup: CDR1 SEHNR, CDR2 FQNEAQ (reference sequence). The CDR3 is 16 residues long. The trim removed 1 base at V and 2 bases at J, leaving 1 base unmatched. It was CD45RO-negative cells, positively selected for CCR7, that made up naive CD8 cells, with terminally differentiated effector memory CD45RA+ cells excluded. Donors were healthy HIV-negative adults without recently reported acute infections or vaccinations. This clone has just one count. No antigen is known for it. Other DNA sequences in the same sample also yield this CDR3. Several immunoSEQ plates held equal portions of the genomic DNA taken from each subset. Sorted-subset replicate PCR reactions were performed with about 210 ng DNA, corresponding to about 30,000 T cell genomes. Sequencing was performed with immunoSEQ multiplex PCR; in TCRdb, only in-frame clones are kept and a portion is missing. The profile shows nearly 2 million clones, less than 95% of them singletons.

This TCR was recovered from a man younger than 35 in good health. Sequenced sample: naive CD8+ T cells sorted from blood. V gene TRBV7-9 combines with J gene TRBJ2-1, with 11 bases aligning to TRBD2. For the CDR3, the DNA is TGTGCCAGCAGCTTAGTAGCGGGAGGGCCCTACAATGAGCAGTTCTTC. Its protein product is CASSLVAGGPYNEQFF.